This entry describes one TCR beta chain. The record originates from a study of blood T cell repertoires in COVID-19. Study context: The study drew acute and convalescent COVID-19 samples from the United States, Italy and Spain. From T cells, B-cell-depleted T cells, or PBMCs came the material, which was cDNA or gDNA.

The Seattle site enrolled patients during active infection and followed them longitudinally. V was pared by 2 bases and J by 0 bases, with 8 bases between. Germline CDR1 reads SGHTA; CDR2 reads FQGNSA. This CDR3 region has 14 residues. In the authors' methods: Researchers report that nucleated cell counts were estimated from reference gene primer amplification. The repertoire was sequenced with immunoSEQ multiplex PCR; TCRdb's copy has only in-frame clones and lacks some. V, J and clone size are taken as reported in that table, and D and trimming were inferred from the DNA itself. The profile shows tens of thousands of clones, just over 90% of them singletons.

The chain joins TRBV7-2 to TRBJ2-7, with TRBD2 as a possible D gene (6 bases). The clonotype comes from a man in his fifties or sixties with COVID-19, enrolled during active disease. Source material: peripheral blood. CDR3 sequence (DNA): TGTGCCAGCAGCTTACGGGAGTACTCCTACGAGCAGTACTTC. The encoded protein is CASSLREYSYEQYF.